This record looks at one T cell receptor beta chain sequence and its context. Antigen unknown. The data stem from a study of cytomegalovirus exposure and HLA in healthy donors. Across the study: Roughly 80 million unique TCRs from HLA-typed donors made up an early data release.

PCR used 60 Vbeta primers and 13 Jbeta primers. Sequenced by immunoSEQ multiplex PCR; TCRdb stores in-frame clones only, minus some. Its listing shows approximately 110,000 clones. Notes on the study in general: Later examination showed HLA-associated TCR beta chains had greater clonal expansion than equally common others. Later analysis identified 15,000 to 20,000 TCR beta sequences associated with HLA alleles, using a false discovery rate threshold of 0.05.

Per germline, CDR1 SGHRS and CDR2 YFSETQ. The CDR3 has 15 amino acids. V was shortened by 0 bases and J by 7 bases, with 11 bases between the two germline ends. Participants comprised healthy donors of bone marrow. This chain joins TRBV5-1 and TRBJ1-6; no clear D. Sequenced input: PBMCs. This TCR was recovered from a man aged 50-60 years in good health and CMV-seronegative. The CDR3 DNA reads as TGCGCCAGCAGCTTGGGGCAGGTGGGCAATTCACCCCTCCACTTT. Translating it yields CASSLGQVGNSPLHF. Supplemented by reference TRBV5-1 and TRBJ1-6, the full variable domain reads KAGVTQTPRYLIKTRGQQVTLSCSPISGHRSVSWYQQTPGQGLQFLFEYFSETQRNKGNFPGRFSGRQFSNSRSEMNVSTLELGDSALYLCASSLGQVGNSPLHFGNGTRLTVT.